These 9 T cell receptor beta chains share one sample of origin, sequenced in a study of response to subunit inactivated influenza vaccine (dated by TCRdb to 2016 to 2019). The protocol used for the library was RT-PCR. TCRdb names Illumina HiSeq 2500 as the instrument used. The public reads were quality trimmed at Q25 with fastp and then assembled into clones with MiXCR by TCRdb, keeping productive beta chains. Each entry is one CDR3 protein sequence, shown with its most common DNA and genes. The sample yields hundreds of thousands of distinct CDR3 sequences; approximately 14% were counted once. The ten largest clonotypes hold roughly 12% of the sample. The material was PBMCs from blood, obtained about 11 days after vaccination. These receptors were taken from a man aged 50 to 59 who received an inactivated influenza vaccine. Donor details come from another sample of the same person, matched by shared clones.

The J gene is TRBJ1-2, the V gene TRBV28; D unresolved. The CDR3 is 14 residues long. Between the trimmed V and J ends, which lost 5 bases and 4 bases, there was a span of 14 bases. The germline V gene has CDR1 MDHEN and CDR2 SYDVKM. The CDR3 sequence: CASSDTHTFYGYTF. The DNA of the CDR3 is TGTGCCAGCAGTGACACGCATACCTTCTATGGCTACACCTTC.

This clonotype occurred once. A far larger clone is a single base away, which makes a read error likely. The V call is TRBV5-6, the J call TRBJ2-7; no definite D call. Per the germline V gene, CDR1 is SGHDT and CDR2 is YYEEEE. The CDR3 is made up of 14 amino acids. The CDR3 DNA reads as TGTGCCAGCAGCTTGGGGGCAGGATCCTGCGAGCAGTACTTC. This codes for CASSLGAGSCEQYF.

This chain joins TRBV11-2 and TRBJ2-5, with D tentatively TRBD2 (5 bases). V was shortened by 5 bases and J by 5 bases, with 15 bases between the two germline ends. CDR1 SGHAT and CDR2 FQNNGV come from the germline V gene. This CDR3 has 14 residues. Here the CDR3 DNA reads TGTGCCAGCAGCCCGACGAGGGCGGGCGAGACCCAGTACTTC. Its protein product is CASSPTRAGETQYF.

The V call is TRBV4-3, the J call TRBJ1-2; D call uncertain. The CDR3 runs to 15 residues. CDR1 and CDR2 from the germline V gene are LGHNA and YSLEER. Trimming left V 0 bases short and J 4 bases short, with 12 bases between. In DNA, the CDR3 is TGCGCCAGCAGCCAAGAAGATGGGCGGTCCTATGGCTACACCTTC. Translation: CASSQEDGRSYGYTF.

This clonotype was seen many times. The CDR3: CASSWTPGLPMYEQYF. CDR3 nucleotide sequence: TGTGCCAGCAGCTGGACCCCGGGACTCCCTATGTACGAGCAGTACTTC. V gene TRBV7-2 combines with J gene TRBJ2-7, with D perhaps TRBD2 (6 bases). CDR1 SGHTA and CDR2 FQGNSA come from the germline V gene. Trimming left V 4 bases short and J 4 bases short, with 20 bases between. CDR3 size: 16 residues.

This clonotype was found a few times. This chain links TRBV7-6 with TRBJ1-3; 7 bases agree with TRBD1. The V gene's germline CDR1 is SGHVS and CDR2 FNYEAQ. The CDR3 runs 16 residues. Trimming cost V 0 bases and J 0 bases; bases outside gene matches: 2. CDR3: CASSLATGSSGNTIYF. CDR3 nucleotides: TGTGCCAGCAGCTTAGCGACAGGGAGCTCTGGAAACACCATATATTTT.

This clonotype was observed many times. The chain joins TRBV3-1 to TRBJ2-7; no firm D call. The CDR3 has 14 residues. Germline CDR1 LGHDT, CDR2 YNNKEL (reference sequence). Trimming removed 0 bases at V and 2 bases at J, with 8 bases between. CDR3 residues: CASSQEPGTYEQYF. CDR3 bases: TGTGCCAGCAGCCAAGAACCCGGAACCTACGAGCAGTACTTC.

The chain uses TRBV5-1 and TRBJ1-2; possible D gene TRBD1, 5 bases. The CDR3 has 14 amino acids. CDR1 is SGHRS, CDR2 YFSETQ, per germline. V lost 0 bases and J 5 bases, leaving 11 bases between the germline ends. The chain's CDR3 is CASSLEGNKYGYTF. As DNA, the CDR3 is TGCGCCAGCAGCTTGGAGGGGAATAAGTATGGCTACACCTTC.

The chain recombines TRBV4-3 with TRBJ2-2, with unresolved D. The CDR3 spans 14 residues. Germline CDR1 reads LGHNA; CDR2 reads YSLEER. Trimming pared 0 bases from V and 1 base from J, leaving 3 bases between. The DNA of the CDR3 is TGCGCCAGCAGCCAAGACGAGAACACCGGGGAGCTGTTTTTT. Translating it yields CASSQDENTGELFF.